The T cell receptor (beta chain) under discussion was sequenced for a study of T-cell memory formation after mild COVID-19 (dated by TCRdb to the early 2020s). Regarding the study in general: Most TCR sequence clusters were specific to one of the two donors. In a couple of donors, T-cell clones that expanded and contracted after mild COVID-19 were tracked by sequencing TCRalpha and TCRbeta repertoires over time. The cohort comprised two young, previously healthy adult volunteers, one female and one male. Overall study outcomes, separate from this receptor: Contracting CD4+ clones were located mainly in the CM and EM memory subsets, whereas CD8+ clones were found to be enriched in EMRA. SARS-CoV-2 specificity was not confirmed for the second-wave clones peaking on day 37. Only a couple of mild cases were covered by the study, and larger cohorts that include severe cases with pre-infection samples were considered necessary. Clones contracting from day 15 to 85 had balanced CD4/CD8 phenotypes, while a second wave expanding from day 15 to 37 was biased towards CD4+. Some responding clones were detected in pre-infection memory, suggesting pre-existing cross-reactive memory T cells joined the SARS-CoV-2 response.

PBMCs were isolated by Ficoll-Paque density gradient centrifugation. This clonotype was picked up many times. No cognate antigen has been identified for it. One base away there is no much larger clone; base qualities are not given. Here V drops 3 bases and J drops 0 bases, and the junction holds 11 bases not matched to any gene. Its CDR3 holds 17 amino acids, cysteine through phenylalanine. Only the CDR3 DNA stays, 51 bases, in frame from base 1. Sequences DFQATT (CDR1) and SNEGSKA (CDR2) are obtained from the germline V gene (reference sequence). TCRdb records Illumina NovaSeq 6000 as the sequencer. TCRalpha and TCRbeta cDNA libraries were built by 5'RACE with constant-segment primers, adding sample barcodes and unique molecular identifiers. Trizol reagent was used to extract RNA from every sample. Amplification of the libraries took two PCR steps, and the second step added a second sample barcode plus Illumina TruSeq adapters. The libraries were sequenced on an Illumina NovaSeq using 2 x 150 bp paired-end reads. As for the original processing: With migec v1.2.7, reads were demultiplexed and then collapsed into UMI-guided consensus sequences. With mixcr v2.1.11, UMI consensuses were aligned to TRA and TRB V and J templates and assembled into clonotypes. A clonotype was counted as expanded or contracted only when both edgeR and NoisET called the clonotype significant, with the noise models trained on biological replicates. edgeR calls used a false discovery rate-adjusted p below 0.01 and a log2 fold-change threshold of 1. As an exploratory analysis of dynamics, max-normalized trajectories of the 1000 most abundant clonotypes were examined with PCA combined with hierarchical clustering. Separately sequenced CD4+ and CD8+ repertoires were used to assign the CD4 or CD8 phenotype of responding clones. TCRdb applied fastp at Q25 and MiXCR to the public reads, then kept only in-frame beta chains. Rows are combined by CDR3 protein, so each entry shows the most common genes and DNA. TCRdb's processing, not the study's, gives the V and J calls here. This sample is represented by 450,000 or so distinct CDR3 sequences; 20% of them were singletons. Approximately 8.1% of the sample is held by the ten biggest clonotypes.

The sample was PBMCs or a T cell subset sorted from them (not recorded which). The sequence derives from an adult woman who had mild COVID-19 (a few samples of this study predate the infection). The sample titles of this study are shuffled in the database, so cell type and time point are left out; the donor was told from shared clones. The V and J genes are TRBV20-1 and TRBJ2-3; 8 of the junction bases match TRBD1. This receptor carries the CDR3 CSASPPTGTGSTDTQYF. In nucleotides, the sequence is TGCAGTGCTAGCCCACCCACCGGGACAGGAAGCACAGATACGCAGTATTTT.